Below, 16 T cell receptor beta chains from the same sample are listed, as sequenced in a study of shared clonotypes between healthy human individuals. Profiled with immunoSEQ multiplex PCR; TCRdb holds only in-frame clones, not every one. The profile covers around 2,000,000 clones, with roughly 94% appearing a single time and under 0.15% taken by the ten largest. The sequenced sample was naive CD4+ T cells sorted from blood. As for subset: CD45RA+ positively selected. All receptors come from a man younger than 35 in good health.

About this clone: In the same sample, other DNA sequences code for this CDR3. This chain connects TRBV5-1 to TRBJ2-5, with unresolved D. The CDR3 length is 12 residues. Germline CDR1 is SGHRS and CDR2 is YFSETQ. The V end lost 3 bases, the J end lost 1 base, and 4 bases lay between the germline ends. The CDR3 sequence: CASSSAQETQYF. CDR3 bases: TGCGCCAGCAGCTCCGCCCAAGAGACCCAGTACTTC.

The chain combines TRBV4-2 with TRBJ1-1; 8 bases are a match to TRBD1. The germline gives CDR1 LGHNA, CDR2 YNFKEQ. This CDR3 is built from 14 residues. V was pared by 1 base and J by 7 bases, with 5 bases of the junction left unmatched. This CDR3 is CASSQGETGDEAFF. The CDR3 DNA reads as TGTGCCAGCAGCCAAGGGGAGACAGGGGATGAAGCTTTCTTT.

This clone was counted once. Other nucleotide sequences in the sample specify the same CDR3. The chain joins TRBV4-1 to TRBJ2-7; TRBD1 might be the D (6 bases). This CDR3 spans 15 amino acids. V was cut by 1 base and J by 1 base, with 11 bases left in between. Germline V gene data show CDR1 as MGHRA and CDR2 as YSYEKL. CDR3 sequence: CASSQGTEYSYEQYF. The CDR3, as DNA: TGCGCCAGCAGCCAAGGGACAGAATATTCCTACGAGCAGTACTTC.

The chain uses TRBV7-9 and TRBJ2-7, with D possibly being TRBD2 (5 bases). There are 16 residues in the CDR3. Germline V gene data show CDR1 as SEHNR and CDR2 as FQNEAQ (reference sequence). The V end was cut by 1 base, the J end by 0 bases, with 13 bases between. CDR3 loop: CASSLGLRGISYEQYF. For the CDR3, the DNA is TGTGCCAGCAGCTTAGGACTCCGGGGTATCTCCTACGAGCAGTACTTC.

The V and J genes are TRBV5-1 and TRBJ2-7, with 8 bases identical to TRBD1. Germline CDR1 is SGHRS and CDR2 is YFSETQ. The CDR3 is 14 amino acids. V lost 6 bases and J lost 0; bases outside the gene matches: 5. CDR3 DNA: TGCGCCAGCAAGACCGGACAGGGCTCCTACGAGCAGTACTTC. It codes for CASKTGQGSYEQYF.

Regarding this clone: The same CDR3 is also encoded by other DNA sequences in this sample. This chain links TRBV6-5 with TRBJ2-7; 11 nucleotides match TRBD1. The germline V gene encodes CDR1 MNHEY and CDR2 SVGAGI. The CDR3 has 13 amino acids. J gave up 4 bases and V 6 bases, and 2 bases lay outside the gene matches. CDR3 coding DNA: TGTGCCAGCAGCAGGGACAGGGGGTACGAGCAGTACTTC. As protein: CASSRDRGYEQYF.

Concerning this clone: Other DNA sequences in this sample translate to the same CDR3. This chain links TRBV2 with TRBJ1-5, with 7 bases lining up with TRBD1. V dropped 7 bases and J dropped 4; count of bases not matched to a gene: 1. CDR3 length: 12 residues. Germline V gene sequence: CDR1 SNHLY, CDR2 FYNNEI. CDR3 DNA: TGTGCCAGCAACAGGGGAAATCAGCCCCAGCATTTT. Residues: CASNRGNQPQHF.

This chain links TRBV27 with TRBJ1-2; D might be TRBD1 (5 bases). V dropped 7 bases and J dropped 0 bases, with 12 bases sitting between them. The CDR3 covers 14 residues. The germline gives CDR1 MNHEY, CDR2 SMNVEV (reference sequence). This chain's CDR3 is CASKATDSNYGYTF. The CDR3, as DNA: TGTGCCAGCAAGGCGACAGATTCTAACTATGGCTACACCTTC.

The chain has TRBV28 and TRBJ1-2; D perhaps matches TRBD1 (6 bases). V lost 4 bases, J lost 5 bases, and 32 bases lay in between. Germline lookup yields CDR1 MDHEN and CDR2 SYDVKM. The CDR3 is 20 residues long. The CDR3 here is CASSSPVGGASPVVGYGYTF. The CDR3 DNA reads as TGTGCCAGCAGTTCCCCTGTGGGGGGGGCAAGCCCGGTTGTTGGTTATGGCTACACCTTC.

This chain links TRBV4-1 with TRBJ2-7, with a tentative D call TRBD2 (6 bases). Germline V gene sequence: CDR1 MGHRA, CDR2 YSYEKL. The V and J ends lost 4 bases and 2 bases respectively, with 15 bases between them. CDR3 length equals 15 residues. The chain's CDR3 is CASSPGVAVTYEQYF. DNA for the CDR3: TGCGCCAGCAGCCCCGGGGTAGCGGTTACCTACGAGCAGTACTTC.

The rearrangement links TRBV10-3 to TRBJ1-3, with TRBD1 matching over 8 bases. Germline V gives CDR1 ENHRY, CDR2 SYGVKD. The length of the CDR3 is 14 residues. V was pared by 4 bases and J by 5 bases, with 4 bases of the junction left unmatched. Written as DNA, the CDR3 is TGTGCCATCAGTGGGGGACAGGCTCGAAACACCATATATTTT. This translates into CAISGGQARNTIYF.

The chain links TRBV6-1 to TRBJ2-2, with D hard to call. Trimming took 2 bases from V and 1 from J, leaving 5 bases between them. The germline V gene encodes CDR1 MNHNS and CDR2 SASEGT. This CDR3 contains 14 residues. CDR3 nucleotides: TGTGCCAGCAGTGAAATTGAGAACACCGGGGAGCTGTTTTTT. It is translated as CASSEIENTGELFF.

Only one count was recorded for this clone. This rearrangement joins TRBV7-8 to TRBJ2-7, with TRBD2 identical over 9 bases. Germline V gives CDR1 SGHVS, CDR2 FQNEAQ. V trimming: 5 bases; J trimming: 3 bases; junction bases outside the gene matches: 14. The CDR3 consists of 17 residues. In DNA, the CDR3 is TGTGCCAGCAGCGCCCGACTAGCGGCCTCCCCTAGCTACGAGCAGTACTTC. It encodes CASSARLAASPSYEQYF.

This clone was seen just once. The V gene is TRBV4-1, the J gene TRBJ1-2; no clear D. This CDR3 comprises 14 residues. Germline CDR1 and CDR2: MGHRA and YSYEKL. V gave up 0 bases and J gave up 2 bases, with 7 bases separating them. The CDR3, as DNA: TGCGCCAGCAGCCAAGAAGAGGTCAACTATGGCTACACCTTC. Encoded protein: CASSQEEVNYGYTF.

The chain couples TRBV6-1 to TRBJ2-7; TRBD1 matches 9 bases. CDR3 size: 15 residues. Germline V gives CDR1 MNHNS, CDR2 SASEGT. The ends lost 0 bases at V and 7 bases at J; junction bases unmatched: 7. The CDR3 nucleotides are TGTGCCAGCAGTGAAGCCTACGGGACAGGGCTTGAGCAGTACTTC. It translates to CASSEAYGTGLEQYF.

The chain combines TRBV6-5 with TRBJ2-2; D uncertain. The CDR3 length is 14 residues. V gave up 2 bases and J gave up 3 bases, with 7 bases separating them. CDR1 is MNHEY and CDR2 is SVGAGI in the germline V gene. CDR3 nucleotide sequence: TGTGCCAGCAGTTACGGGCAGGACACCGGGGAGCTGTTTTTT. Its translation is CASSYGQDTGELFF.